Following are 25 T cell receptor beta chains from one sample sequenced in a study of OX40 agonist ivuxolimab in advanced cancers. TCRdb's table, derived via immunoSEQ multiplex PCR, lists solely in-frame clones and lacks some. This sample has about 31,000 clones, with under 95% found just once. The sequenced sample was CD4+ or CD8+ T cells sorted from blood, obtained in a trial of the OX40 agonist ivuxolimab. The source is an adult with an advanced solid tumor such as melanoma, head and neck, liver or kidney cancer.

The chain uses TRBV19 and TRBJ1-1, with 8 bases lining up with TRBD1. Unmatched junction bases numbered 3, after V lost 3 bases and J lost 6 bases. CDR3 length: 13 amino acids. Germline V gene data show CDR1 as LNHDA and CDR2 as SQIVND (reference sequence). CDR3 coding DNA: TGTGCCAGTAGTATTGGACAGGGCGCTGAAGCTTTCTTT. Amino acids: CASSIGQGAEAFF.

The table lists this clone with a few counts. For the CDR3, the DNA is TGTGCCAGCAGCGCCCAAGGGGGTTTAGGTTCACCCCTCCACTTT. It yields the protein CASSAQGGLGSPLHF. V and J are TRBV9 and TRBJ1-6; D might be TRBD1 (6 bases). The CDR3 is 15 residues long. Trimming took off 3 bases at V and 9 bases at J, with 16 bases between the two ends. The germline V gene has CDR1 SGDLS and CDR2 YYNGEE.

The chain carries TRBV13 and TRBJ2-7, with D perhaps TRBD1 (6 bases). V gave up 0 bases and J gave up 7 bases, with 19 bases separating them. CDR3 length: 16 residues. CDR1 PRHDT and CDR2 FYEKMQ come from the germline V gene (reference sequence). CDR3 DNA: TGTGCCAGCAGCTTAGGCCCCACAGGGTCTTTGGATGAGCAGTACTTC. Translation: CASSLGPTGSLDEQYF.

The rearrangement links TRBV4-2 to TRBJ2-1; possibly TRBD1 or TRBD2 for D (5 bases each). V lost 2 bases and J lost 0, with 14 bases in between. Germline V lookup: CDR1 LGHNA, CDR2 YNFKEQ. This CDR3 has 17 amino acids. The CDR3 DNA is TGTGCCAGCAGCCAACAGAAAGGGGACGGCTCCTACAATGAGCAGTTCTTC. Translation: CASSQQKGDGSYNEQFF.

V is TRBV29-1 and J is TRBJ1-1, with D unclear. CDR1 and CDR2 (germline): SQVTM, ANQGSEA. The CDR3 extends over 11 amino acids. V gave up 6 bases and J gave up 1 base, with 6 bases separating them. In DNA form, the CDR3 reads TGCAGCGTACACCCGAACACTGAAGCTTTCTTT. This codes for CSVHPNTEAFF.

The rearrangement links TRBV4-3 to TRBJ2-2; no definite D call. Trimming stripped 0 bases from V and 6 bases from J, with 8 bases between. This CDR3 is built from 14 residues. Germline CDR1 LGHNA, CDR2 YSLEER. The CDR3 coding sequence is TGCGCCAGCAGCCAAGATGAGATTCCCGGGGAGCTGTTTTTT. It codes for CASSQDEIPGELFF.

This clone was detected a few times. The CDR3 DNA is TGTGCCAGCAGCTTAGTACAGTCCTCAAGGACTGAAGCTTTCTTT. This encodes CASSLVQSSRTEAFF. The chain recombines TRBV7-9 with TRBJ1-1; no clear D. Germline CDR1 and CDR2: SEHNR and FQNEAQ (reference sequence). This CDR3 contains 15 residues. V was pared by 1 base and J by 5 bases, with 14 bases between. Variable domain in full (rest from reference TRBV7-9 and TRBJ1-1): DTGVSQNPRHKITKRGQNVTFRCDPISEHNRLYWYRQTLGQGPEFLTYFQNEAQLEKSRLLSDRFSAERPKGSFSTLEIQRTEQGDSAMYLCASSLVQSSRTEAFFGQGTRLTVV.

The chain has TRBV7-9 and TRBJ2-2, with D tentatively TRBD1 (5 bases). The germline CDR1 and CDR2 sequences are SEHNR and FQNEAQ (reference sequence). CDR3 length: 16 amino acids. The V gene lost 5 bases and the J gene lost 0 bases, with 13 bases spanning the gap. The CDR3 sequence is CASSPGPGANTGELFF. CDR3 in DNA: TGTGCCAGCAGCCCAGGGCCCGGAGCGAACACCGGGGAGCTGTTTTTT.

V usage is TRBV11-1 and J usage is TRBJ1-1; 8 bases fit TRBD1. J was trimmed by 1 base and V by 7 bases; bases with no gene match: 5. There are 14 residues in the CDR3. In germline, CDR1 is SGHAT, CDR2 FQDESV (reference sequence). The CDR3 here is CASKAGTGNTEAFF. The CDR3 bases are TGTGCCAGCAAAGCCGGGACAGGGAACACTGAAGCTTTCTTT.

The chain couples TRBV6-4 to TRBJ2-3, with 7 bases aligning to TRBD2. Germline V gene data show CDR1 as MRHNA and CDR2 as SNTAGT. The CDR3 is made up of 13 amino acids. V shed 3 bases, J shed 6 bases, and the junction held 3 bases outside the gene matches. CDR3 sequence (DNA): TGTGCCAGCAGTGAAGTAGCGGGCGATACGCAGTATTTT. Amino acid sequence: CASSEVAGDTQYF.

The chain recombines TRBV19 with TRBJ2-2; 8 bases fit TRBD1. The V gene's germline CDR1 is LNHDA and CDR2 SQIVND (reference sequence). This CDR3 is 15 amino acids long. J lost 6 bases, V lost 9 bases, and 12 bases had no gene match. The CDR3 region is CASMDRDGMSGELFF. In nucleotides, the CDR3 is TGTGCCAGCATGGACAGGGACGGGATGTCCGGGGAGCTGTTTTTT.

The rearrangement uses TRBV9 and TRBJ2-3, with TRBD2 as a possible D gene (5 bases). Per the germline V gene, CDR1 is SGDLS and CDR2 is YYNGEE. Trimming shortened V by 3 bases and J by 1 base, and 6 bases separated the two germline ends. This CDR3 spans 13 amino acids. CDR3 coding DNA: TGTGCCAGCAGCGGGGGAGGCACAGATACGCAGTATTTT. Encoded protein: CASSGGGTDTQYF.

V usage is TRBV7-9 and J usage is TRBJ2-1; 9 bases fit TRBD2. The CDR3 has 17 amino acids. Per the germline V gene, CDR1 is SEHNR and CDR2 is FQNEAQ (reference sequence). V shed 5 bases, J shed 6 bases, and the junction held 14 bases outside the gene matches. The CDR3 region has the DNA TGTGCCAGCAGCCTTGCGGTTGGGACTAGCCCCCTCAATGAGCAGTTCTTC. Amino acid sequence: CASSLAVGTSPLNEQFF. Full variable domain (rest looked up from reference TRBV7-9 and TRBJ2-1): DTGVSQNPRHKITKRGQNVTFRCDPISEHNRLYWYRQTLGQGPEFLTYFQNEAQLEKSRLLSDRFSAERPKGSFSTLEIQRTEQGDSAMYLCASSLAVGTSPLNEQFFGPGTRLTVL.

The genes are TRBV6-5 and TRBJ2-2; tentative D call: TRBD2 (7 bases). CDR1 is MNHEY and CDR2 is SVGAGI in the germline V gene. V was shortened by 7 bases and J by 5 bases, with 17 bases between the two germline ends. The CDR3 covers 15 residues. CDR3 DNA sequence: TGTGCCAGCACCGTGGGGGGGGCTGGGACCGGGGAGCTGTTTTTT. It codes for CASTVGGAGTGELFF.

CDR3: CASSSEDNQPQHF. The CDR3 DNA reads as TGTGCCAGCAGCTCGGAAGACAATCAGCCCCAGCATTTT. The chain is built from TRBV6-5 and TRBJ1-5; no clear D gene. V was trimmed by 6 bases and J by 3 bases, leaving 9 bases between them. The CDR3 runs to 13 residues. Germline-derived CDR1 and CDR2 are MNHEY and SVGAGI.

The chain is built from TRBV4-3 and TRBJ1-2; 8 positions agree with TRBD1. The CDR3 is made up of 16 amino acids. CDR1 and CDR2 from the germline V gene are LGHNA and YSLEER. Unmatched junction bases numbered 10, after V lost 0 bases and J lost 7 bases. The CDR3 reads CASSQEGTGVAGGYTF. CDR3 DNA sequence: TGCGCCAGCAGCCAAGAAGGGACAGGTGTGGCTGGTGGCTACACCTTC.

This sequence joins TRBV2 and TRBJ1-2, with 8 bases matching TRBD1. There are 14 residues in the CDR3. Looked up from germline, CDR1 is SNHLY and CDR2 is FYNNEI. V shed 7 bases and J 5 bases; nucleotides not matched to a gene: 9. In nucleotides, the CDR3 is TGTGCCAGCATCCCCGGACAGGGAGGATATGGCTACACCTTC. It specifies CASIPGQGGYGYTF.

The rearrangement uses TRBV19 and TRBJ1-1; possibly TRBD1 for D (6 bases). V was pared by 6 bases and J by 5 bases, with 16 bases between. Germline V gene data show CDR1 as LNHDA and CDR2 as SQIVND (reference sequence). CDR3 length: 14 amino acids. The CDR3 reads CASRHRTGLTEAFF. The CDR3 coding sequence is TGTGCCAGTAGGCACAGAACAGGGTTAACTGAAGCTTTCTTT.

This clone appeared a single time. The chain has TRBV19 and TRBJ2-5; D gene ambiguous. Germline CDR1 and CDR2: LNHDA and SQIVND (reference sequence). This CDR3 has 13 amino acids. Trimming shortened V by 3 bases and J by 4 bases, and 9 bases separated the two germline ends. CDR3 loop: CASSMGPPETQYF. CDR3 in DNA: TGTGCCAGTAGTATGGGCCCCCCAGAGACCCAGTACTTC.

This clone was found a few times. This sequence joins TRBV7-8 and TRBJ2-1; 12 nucleotides align to TRBD2. CDR3 length: 16 residues. The trim removed 1 base at V and 5 bases at J, leaving 3 bases unmatched. Germline V gives CDR1 SGHVS, CDR2 FQNEAQ. The CDR3 DNA is TGTGCCAGCAGCTTAGAGACTAGCGGGGGTCACAATGAGCAGTTCTTC. Protein product: CASSLETSGGHNEQFF. The full variable domain, rest sourced from reference TRBV7-8 and TRBJ2-1, is GAGVSQSPRYKVAKRGQDVALRCDPISGHVSLFWYQQALGQGPEFLTYFQNEAQLDKSGLPSDRFFAERPEGSVSTLKIQRTQQEDSAVYLCASSLETSGGHNEQFFGPGTRLTVL.

The rearrangement uses TRBV4-3 and TRBJ2-7; the D gene is possibly TRBD1 (5 bases). This CDR3 contains 13 residues. V dropped 1 base and J dropped 4 bases, with 8 bases sitting between them. From germline, CDR1 is LGHNA and CDR2 YSLEER. CDR3 amino acids: CASSQAQGYEQYF. In DNA form, the CDR3 reads TGCGCCAGCAGCCAAGCGCAGGGTTACGAGCAGTACTTC.

This clone was seen once. The chain combines TRBV5-4 with TRBJ1-1, with 9 positions matching TRBD1. The CDR3 has 15 amino acids. V lost 3 bases to trimming and J lost 0 bases; unmatched junction nucleotides: 3. CDR1 and CDR2 from the germline V gene are SGHNT and YYREEE (reference sequence). In DNA, the CDR3 is TGTGCCAGCAGCTGGGGGACAGGGATGAACACTGAAGCTTTCTTT. It encodes CASSWGTGMNTEAFF.

This clone was seen just once. This chain links TRBV6-5 with TRBJ2-1; D unclear. The V gene's germline CDR1 is MNHEY and CDR2 SVGAGI. V was trimmed by 0 bases and J by 10 bases, leaving 7 bases between them. This CDR3 spans 12 amino acids. CDR3 DNA: TGTGCCAGCAGTTACTCGGGTTCGGAGCAGTTCTTC. Its translation: CASSYSGSEQFF.

In DNA form, the CDR3 reads TGTGCCAGCAGCTATATGACTAACGGCGCTGAAGCTTTCTTT. Translation: CASSYMTNGAEAFF. V is TRBV7-9 and J is TRBJ1-1; the D is unclear. The ends were cut back, 4 bases at V and 6 bases at J, with 15 bases in the middle. Germline CDR1 and CDR2: SEHNR and FQNEAQ (reference sequence). This CDR3 contains 14 residues.

The chain employs TRBV21-1 and TRBJ1-3. TRBV21-1 constitutes a pseudogene. The CDR3 loop spans 17 amino acids. The DNA of the CDR3 is TGTGCCAGCAGCAAAGAGGGTCATCTCGTCTCTGGAAACACCATATATTTT. Translating it yields CASSKEGHLVSGNTIYF.